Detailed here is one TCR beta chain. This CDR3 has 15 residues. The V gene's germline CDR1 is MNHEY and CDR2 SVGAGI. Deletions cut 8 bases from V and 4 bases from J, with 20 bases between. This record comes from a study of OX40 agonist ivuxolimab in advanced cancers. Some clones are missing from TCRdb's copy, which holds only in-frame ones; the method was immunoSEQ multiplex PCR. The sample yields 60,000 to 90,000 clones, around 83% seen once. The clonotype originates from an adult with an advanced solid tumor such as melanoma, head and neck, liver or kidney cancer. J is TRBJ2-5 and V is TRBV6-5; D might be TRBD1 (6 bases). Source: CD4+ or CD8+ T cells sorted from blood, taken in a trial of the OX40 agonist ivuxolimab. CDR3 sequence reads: CASSFSGASRETQYF. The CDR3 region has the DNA TGTGCCAGCTCTTTCTCAGGGGCTTCCCGAGAGACCCAGTACTTC.